Below, 23 T cell receptor beta chains from the same sample are listed, as sequenced in a study of CD8 T cells in Susac syndrome. Random hexamers were used to reverse transcribe the RNA input (about 0.45 to 1 ug). TCRdb re-called the immunoSEQ multiplex PCR reads with MiXCR, one entry per CDR3 protein. The table records fewer than 70,000 distinct CDR3 sequences, over 90% of them present only once. The sample consisted of CD8+ T cells from PBMCs. The receptors derive from a human donor in good health.

This clonotype was picked up one time. The rearrangement joins TRBV9 to TRBJ2-5; possibly TRBD2 for D (7 bases). Germline V gene sequence: CDR1 SGDLS, CDR2 YYNGEE. V gave up 0 bases and J gave up 5 bases, with 20 bases separating them. The CDR3 has 17 residues. The CDR3 loop is CASSVEGGGSPRETQYF. The CDR3 DNA sequence: TGTGCCAGCAGCGTAGAGGGCGGGGGCTCCCCCCGGGAGACCCAGTACTTC.

This chain uses TRBV19 with TRBJ2-1; D perhaps matches TRBD2 (6 bases). V lost 7 bases to trimming and J lost 7 bases, with 17 bases between them. Germline V gives CDR1 LNHDA, CDR2 SQIVND (reference sequence). The CDR3 is 14 residues long. The CDR3 loop is CASTLGIGGNEQFF. DNA for the CDR3: TGTGCCAGTACCCTCGGTATTGGGGGGAATGAGCAGTTCTTC.

The chain recombines TRBV7-9 with TRBJ2-7; TRBD1 aligns across 10 bases. With 4 bases clipped from V and 6 bases from J, the junction kept 6 bases outside the gene matches. The CDR3 loop spans 14 amino acids. CDR1 and CDR2 (germline): SEHNR, FQNEAQ (reference sequence). The CDR3 DNA reads TGTGCCAGCAGCTCCAGACAGGGGGCAGTCGAGCAGTACTTC. This translates into CASSSRQGAVEQYF. Together with reference TRBV7-9 and TRBJ2-7, the CDR3 gives the full variable domain: DTGVSQNPRHKITKRGQNVTFRCDPISEHNRLYWYRQTLGQGPEFLTYFQNEAQLEKSRLLSDRFSAERPKGSFSTLEIQRTEQGDSAMYLCASSSRQGAVEQYFGPGTRLTVT.

V and J are TRBV29-1 and TRBJ1-2; D might be TRBD1 (6 bases). Per germline, CDR1 SQVTM and CDR2 ANQGSEA. This CDR3 contains 13 residues. V lost 4 bases to trimming and J lost 4 bases, with 13 bases between them. The DNA of the CDR3 is TGCAGCGTTGGGGGGGGGCAGGCCTATGGCTACACCTTC. Translating gives CSVGGGQAYGYTF.

The chain uses TRBV24-1 and TRBJ2-2; a possible D gene is TRBD2 (6 bases). The CDR3 has 18 residues. With 0 bases removed from V and 0 bases from J, the gap between germline ends came to 13 bases. Germline loops: CDR1 KGHDR, CDR2 SFDVKD. The DNA for the CDR3 is TGTGCCACCAGTGATTTGCAACACGGGGGTTCGAACACCGGGGAGCTGTTTTTT. Protein product: CATSDLQHGGSNTGELFF.

The CDR3 region has the DNA TGTGCCAGCAGTTCCTTAGCGGGGGGGGGCACCGGGGAGCTGTTTTTT. As protein: CASSSLAGGGTGELFF. The chain recombines TRBV12-3 or TRBV12-4 with TRBJ2-2, with TRBD2 matching over 11 bases. The CDR3 is 16 amino acids. J lost 4 bases, V lost 4 bases, and 5 bases had no gene match.

In this sample, this clonotype turned up once. The chain recombines TRBV7-8 with TRBJ1-4, with D uncertain. There are 15 residues in the CDR3. V lost 5 bases to trimming and J lost 5 bases, with 15 bases between them. Germline V CDR1 and CDR2: SGHVS, FQNEAQ. CDR3 region: CASSPGSVGNEKLFF. CDR3 nucleotide sequence: TGTGCCAGCAGCCCCGGGAGTGTCGGAAATGAAAAACTGTTTTTT. Using reference TRBV7-8 and TRBJ1-4 for the parts outside the CDR3, the full variable domain is GAGVSQSPRYKVAKRGQDVALRCDPISGHVSLFWYQQALGQGPEFLTYFQNEAQLDKSGLPSDRFFAERPEGSVSTLKIQRTQQEDSAVYLCASSPGSVGNEKLFFGSGTQLSVL.

The rearrangement uses TRBV6-2 or TRBV6-3 and TRBJ2-7; unclear D gene. V lost 5 bases, J lost 2 bases, and 13 bases lay in between. Germline CDR1 reads MNHEY; CDR2 reads SVGEGT. The CDR3 has 14 amino acids. CDR3 loop: CASSPLALTYEQYF. The CDR3 DNA follows: TGTGCCAGCAGTCCCCTGGCACTCACCTACGAGCAGTACTTC.

V is TRBV7-9 and J is TRBJ1-5, with D unclear. V lost 5 bases, J lost 0 bases, and 11 bases lay in between. This CDR3 has 15 amino acids. Looked up from germline, CDR1 is SEHNR and CDR2 is FQNEAQ (reference sequence). The CDR3: CASSDTDGSNQPQHF. CDR3 nucleotides: TGTGCCAGCAGCGATACTGACGGTAGCAATCAGCCCCAGCATTTT.

This rearrangement joins TRBV6-5 to TRBJ2-5; D not resolved. V shed 4 bases and J shed 4 bases, with 7 bases lying between them. Per the germline V gene, CDR1 is MNHEY and CDR2 is SVGAGI. The CDR3 has 12 residues. The CDR3 region is CASSSTRETQYF. Written as DNA, the CDR3 is TGTGCCAGCAGTTCCACAAGAGAGACCCAGTACTTC.

The V call is TRBV29-1, the J call TRBJ2-1; D perhaps matches TRBD1 (5 bases). Trimming stripped 6 bases from V and 0 bases from J, with 18 bases between. CDR1 and CDR2 (germline): SQVTM, ANQGSEA. CDR3 size: 16 residues. CDR3 DNA: TGCAGCGTCCGACCCTCGACAGCCATCTCCTACAATGAGCAGTTCTTC. It yields the protein CSVRPSTAISYNEQFF.

This chain links TRBV12-3 or TRBV12-4 with TRBJ2-7, with D perhaps given as TRBD1 or TRBD2 (5 bases each). The CDR3 spans 13 residues. Trimming took 7 bases from V and 3 from J, leaving 13 bases between them. The CDR3 reads CASTRQGDYEQYF. The CDR3 DNA reads TGTGCCAGCACTCGTCAGGGAGACTACGAGCAGTACTTC.

This rearrangement joins TRBV29-1 to TRBJ2-2; 7 bases align to TRBD1. In germline, CDR1 is SQVTM, CDR2 ANQGSEA. The ends lost 0 bases at V and 5 bases at J; junction bases unmatched: 9. The CDR3 loop spans 16 amino acids. The CDR3 loop is CSVEDGQASPTGELFF. The CDR3 DNA sequence: TGCAGCGTTGAAGATGGACAGGCTTCTCCTACCGGGGAGCTGTTTTTT.

This clonotype was seen just once. This rearrangement joins TRBV6-5 to TRBJ2-7; the D gene is possibly TRBD1 (5 bases). V lost 5 bases and J lost 3, with 11 bases in between. Per the germline V gene, CDR1 is MNHEY and CDR2 is SVGAGI. The CDR3 contains 13 residues. CDR3 in DNA: TGTGCCAGCAGTCTCGGACACGGCTACGAGCAGTACGTC. This sequence encodes CASSLGHGYEQYV.

The chain couples TRBV7-9 to TRBJ1-1, with D unclear. The V end lost 8 bases, the J end lost 4 bases, and 14 bases lay between the germline ends. Looked up from germline, CDR1 is SEHNR and CDR2 is FQNEAQ (reference sequence). The CDR3 has 13 amino acids. CDR3 sequence reads: CASREFDLTEAFF. The CDR3 coding sequence is TGTGCCAGCCGGGAATTCGATCTCACTGAAGCTTTCTTT.

The chain is built from TRBV6-6 and TRBJ2-2, with D unresolved. Per the germline V gene, CDR1 is MNHNY and CDR2 is SVGAGI (reference sequence). The CDR3 covers 13 residues. V lost 6 bases, J lost 6 bases, and 11 bases lay in between. The CDR3 spells CASSSSSAGELFF. The CDR3, as DNA: TGTGCCAGCAGCTCCTCGTCGGCCGGGGAGCTGTTTTTT.

The gene calls are TRBV5-6 and TRBJ2-7; possibly TRBD1 or TRBD2 for D (5 bases each). The V gene lost 6 bases and the J gene lost 0 bases, with 10 bases spanning the gap. The CDR3 is 13 amino acids. Germline V gives CDR1 SGHDT, CDR2 YYEEEE. The CDR3 nucleotides read TGTGCCAGCACCGGGGACCACTCCTACGAGCAGTACTTC. Protein product: CASTGDHSYEQYF.

V gene TRBV28 combines with J gene TRBJ2-1; D ambiguous. Germline CDR1 and CDR2: MDHEN and SYDVKM. The CDR3 runs 14 residues. The V end was cut by 4 bases, the J end by 0 bases, with 7 bases between. The CDR3 DNA follows: TGTGCCAGCAGTTCCGTAGCCTCCTACAATGAGCAGTTCTTC. Translation gives CASSSVASYNEQFF.

V is TRBV12-3 or TRBV12-4 and J is TRBJ1-2; no firm D call. The V end was cut by 7 bases, the J end by 0 bases, with 9 bases between. CDR3 length equals 13 residues. The CDR3 DNA reads as TGTGCCAGCACGGCAGCTACTAACTATGGCTACACCTTC. Translated: CASTAATNYGYTF.

The CDR3 region is CASSFRGATGELFF. In nucleotides, the CDR3 is TGCGCCAGCAGCTTCAGGGGTGCCACCGGGGAGCTGTTTTTT. The V call is TRBV5-1, the J call TRBJ2-2; perhaps TRBD1 as D (6 bases). CDR3 size: 14 residues. V shed 2 bases and J shed 4 bases, with 9 bases lying between them. The germline CDR1 and CDR2 sequences are SGHRS and YFSETQ.

This chain links TRBV5-1 with TRBJ2-1; TRBD1 agrees at 8 bases. Germline assignment: CDR1 SGHRS and CDR2 YFSETQ. This CDR3 comprises 14 residues. J gave up 7 bases and V 0 bases, and 3 bases lay outside the gene matches. The CDR3 reads CASSLGQGRNEQFF. CDR3 coding DNA: TGCGCCAGCAGCTTGGGACAGGGGAGGAATGAGCAGTTCTTC.

The gene calls are TRBV5-4 and TRBJ2-1; maybe TRBD1 (6 bases). The CDR3 extends over 12 amino acids. Per the germline V gene, CDR1 is SGHNT and CDR2 is YYREEE (reference sequence). V lost 3 bases and J lost 7, with 8 bases in between. CDR3 protein: CASSSTGNEQFF. DNA of the CDR3: TGTGCCAGCAGCTCTACAGGGAATGAGCAGTTCTTC.

The rearrangement uses TRBV19 and TRBJ1-2; D call uncertain. The CDR3 extends over 12 amino acids. CDR1 and CDR2 from the germline V gene are LNHDA and SQIVND (reference sequence). V shed 7 bases and J shed 5 bases, with 11 bases lying between them. The CDR3 bases are TGTGCCAGTAAGGGCAGAAGTTATGGCTACACCTTC. Translated, it gives CASKGRSYGYTF.